A selection of T cell receptor beta chains follows, all from one sample in a study of CD8 T cells in Susac syndrome. TCRdb re-called the immunoSEQ multiplex PCR reads through MiXCR, storing one row per CDR3 protein. The table has about 250,000 distinct CDR3 sequences, 85% to 95% seen once. The sample was CD4+ T cells from PBMCs. Receptors were obtained from a human donor with multiple sclerosis. The CDR3 runs from the conserved cysteine through the conserved F or W. Fields, in order: D gene, clone size, V gene, J gene, CDR3 DNA, CDR3 protein. A D gene is named only where the DNA matches it firmly. Only some rows state a clone size, as once, few, many or a class for expanded clones.

d_call: TRBD1; clone_size: .; v_call: TRBV15; j_call: TRBJ2-6; cdr3_nt: TGTGCCACCAGCACCGGGGACAGCCTTTGGCCTGGGGCCAACGTCCTGACTTTC; cdr3_aa: CATSTGDSLWPGANVLTF
d_call: TRBD1; clone_size: .; v_call: TRBV5-1; j_call: TRBJ2-5; cdr3_nt: TGCGCCAGCAGCATCAGGACAGGGGGTCAAGAGACCCAGTACTTC; cdr3_aa: CASSIRTGGQETQYF
d_call: .; clone_size: .; v_call: TRBV25-1; j_call: TRBJ2-7; cdr3_nt: TGTGCCAGGGGGCTCGTTCGGGGACCCCACGAGCAGTACTTC; cdr3_aa: CARGLVRGPHEQYF
d_call: TRBD2; clone_size: .; v_call: TRBV28; j_call: TRBJ2-1; cdr3_nt: TGTGCCAGCACGAACGGTGGGACTAGCGGCGATGAGCAGTTCTTC; cdr3_aa: CASTNGGTSGDEQFF
d_call: TRBD1; clone_size: .; v_call: TRBV6-5; j_call: TRBJ2-7; cdr3_nt: TGTGCCAGCAGTCGAAATACCGGGACAGGGCACGAGCAGTACTTC; cdr3_aa: CASSRNTGTGHEQYF
d_call: .; clone_size: .; v_call: TRBV2; j_call: TRBJ1-2; cdr3_nt: TGTGCCAGCAGTCCCCAGCAGGGGAATAACTATGGCTACACCTTC; cdr3_aa: CASSPQQGNNYGYTF
d_call: .; clone_size: .; v_call: TRBV19; j_call: TRBJ2-4; cdr3_nt: TGTGCCAGTAGTCCCGGATACAGGGATACACTAGCCAAAAACATTCAGTACTTC; cdr3_aa: CASSPGYRDTLAKNIQYF
d_call: TRBD2; clone_size: .; v_call: TRBV12-3/TRBV12-4; j_call: TRBJ2-5; cdr3_nt: TGTGCCAGCAGAGACCAGGGACTAGCGGGAGAGACCCAGTACTTC; cdr3_aa: CASRDQGLAGETQYF
d_call: .; clone_size: .; v_call: TRBV7-2; j_call: TRBJ2-6; cdr3_nt: TGTGCCAGCAGCTTACAGGGGACAACTGGGGCCAACGTCCTGACTTTC; cdr3_aa: CASSLQGTTGANVLTF
d_call: .; clone_size: once; v_call: TRBV7-8; j_call: TRBJ2-2; cdr3_nt: TGTGCCAGCAGCCTCCTCCGGGCCGAGAACACCGGGGAGCTGTTTTTT; cdr3_aa: CASSLLRAENTGELFF
d_call: .; clone_size: .; v_call: TRBV5-1; j_call: TRBJ2-2; cdr3_nt: TGCGCCAGCAGCCCGGACAGTGCGAACACCGGGGAGCTGTTTTTT; cdr3_aa: CASSPDSANTGELFF
d_call: .; clone_size: .; v_call: TRBV29-1; j_call: TRBJ2-1; cdr3_nt: TGCAGCGTTGACTCCGGATACAGCTCCTACAATGAGCAGTTCTTC; cdr3_aa: CSVDSGYSSYNEQFF
d_call: .; clone_size: once; v_call: TRBV21-1; j_call: TRBJ1-1; cdr3_nt: TGTGCCAGCACCCCACCCTCGACAGTGGACACTGAAGCTTTCTTT; cdr3_aa: CASTPPSTVDTEAFF
d_call: TRBD2; clone_size: .; v_call: TRBV5-1; j_call: TRBJ2-1; cdr3_nt: TGCGCCAGCAGCTTGTCCGAGCGGGACCCGTCCGACCCCTACAATGAGCAGTTCTTC; cdr3_aa: CASSLSERDPSDPYNEQFF
d_call: .; clone_size: .; v_call: TRBV5-1; j_call: TRBJ2-1; cdr3_nt: TGCGCCAGCAGCTCTCCAGGGAGGATAGGCAATGAGCAGTTCTTC; cdr3_aa: CASSSPGRIGNEQFF
d_call: .; clone_size: once; v_call: TRBV20-1; j_call: TRBJ2-1; cdr3_nt: TGCAGTGCTAGTAGTTTCCAGGGATTCCAAAATGAGCAGTTCTTC; cdr3_aa: CSASSFQGFQNEQFF
d_call: TRBD1; clone_size: .; v_call: TRBV18; j_call: TRBJ1-1; cdr3_nt: TGTGCCAGCTCGCCACCAAGACAGGGGACCTTGTTCACTGAAGCTTTCTTT; cdr3_aa: CASSPPRQGTLFTEAFF
d_call: TRBD2; clone_size: once; v_call: TRBV5-1; j_call: TRBJ2-3; cdr3_nt: TGCGCCAGCAGGACCTCGGGACTAGACACAGATACGCAGTATTTT; cdr3_aa: CASRTSGLDTDTQYF
d_call: .; clone_size: .; v_call: TRBV5-1; j_call: TRBJ1-5; cdr3_nt: TGCGCCAGCAGCTTGGAGGCAGGGTATCAGCCCCAGCATTTT; cdr3_aa: CASSLEAGYQPQHF
d_call: .; clone_size: .; v_call: TRBV30; j_call: TRBJ2-1; cdr3_nt: TGTGCCTGGATCCGGGATTCGGGTGAGCAGTTCTTC; cdr3_aa: CAWIRDSGEQFF
d_call: .; clone_size: once; v_call: TRBV3-1; j_call: TRBJ1-2; cdr3_nt: TGTGCCAGCAGCCAAGACTCAGGAGGTCACTATGGCTACACCTTC; cdr3_aa: CASSQDSGGHYGYTF
d_call: TRBD1; clone_size: .; v_call: TRBV11-2; j_call: TRBJ1-1; cdr3_nt: TGTGCCAGCAGCTTTAACAGGGGGTACACTGAAGCTTTCTTT; cdr3_aa: CASSFNRGYTEAFF
d_call: .; clone_size: .; v_call: TRBV12-3/TRBV12-4; j_call: TRBJ2-1; cdr3_nt: TGTGCCAGCAGCCCCCGGGTTGAGCAGTTCTTC; cdr3_aa: CASSPRVEQFF
d_call: TRBD1; clone_size: .; v_call: TRBV28; j_call: TRBJ1-2; cdr3_nt: TGTGCCAGCAGTTTAGGGACAGCTACTAACTATGGCTACACCTTC; cdr3_aa: CASSLGTATNYGYTF
d_call: .; clone_size: .; v_call: TRBV5-6; j_call: TRBJ2-1; cdr3_nt: TGTGCCAGCAGCTTCCCCGGGAAATGGGGGAGCTCCTACAATGAGCAGTTCTTC; cdr3_aa: CASSFPGKWGSSYNEQFF
d_call: .; clone_size: .; v_call: TRBV14; j_call: TRBJ1-1; cdr3_nt: TGTGCCAGCAGCCTAGGTTCCCATGGTATCACTGAAGCTTTCTTT; cdr3_aa: CASSLGSHGITEAFF
d_call: .; clone_size: .; v_call: TRBV3-1; j_call: TRBJ2-3; cdr3_nt: TGTGCCAGCAGCCAAGGTCCCCCAGATACGCAGTATTTT; cdr3_aa: CASSQGPPDTQYF
d_call: .; clone_size: .; v_call: TRBV10-3; j_call: TRBJ1-2; cdr3_nt: TGTGCCATCAGTGAGGCAGAAAGTGCTAACTATGGCTACACCTTC; cdr3_aa: CAISEAESANYGYTF
d_call: .; clone_size: few; v_call: TRBV19; j_call: TRBJ2-3; cdr3_nt: TGTGCCAGTAGTATAGTGGGGGCAGATACGCAGTATTTT; cdr3_aa: CASSIVGADTQYF
d_call: .; clone_size: .; v_call: TRBV28; j_call: TRBJ1-2; cdr3_nt: TGTGCCAGCAGTGGTCAGGTCTATGGCTACACCTTC; cdr3_aa: CASSGQVYGYTF
d_call: TRBD2; clone_size: .; v_call: TRBV5-1; j_call: TRBJ2-5; cdr3_nt: TGCGCCAGCAGCTCACAGAGACTAGCGGGCATTGGAGAGACCCAGTACTTC; cdr3_aa: CASSSQRLAGIGETQYF
d_call: .; clone_size: once; v_call: TRBV20-1; j_call: TRBJ2-5; cdr3_nt: TGCAGTGCTAGTATGGTGGGAGAGACCCAGTACTTC; cdr3_aa: CSASMVGETQYF
d_call: TRBD2; clone_size: once; v_call: TRBV5-1; j_call: TRBJ2-7; cdr3_nt: TGCGCCAGCAGCGGGGGGGTACTGGCGGGCCAGAGCTCCTACGAGCAGTACTTC; cdr3_aa: CASSGGVLAGQSSYEQYF
d_call: TRBD1; clone_size: once; v_call: TRBV20-1; j_call: TRBJ1-4; cdr3_nt: TGCAGTGCTAGAGGACAGGGGGCAACTAATGAAAAACTGTTTTTT; cdr3_aa: CSARGQGATNEKLFF
d_call: .; clone_size: .; v_call: TRBV7-3; j_call: TRBJ2-3; cdr3_nt: TGTGCCAGCAGCTTAAATTGGGCCCATACGCAGTATTTT; cdr3_aa: CASSLNWAHTQYF
d_call: .; clone_size: .; v_call: TRBV12-3/TRBV12-4; j_call: TRBJ1-2; cdr3_nt: TGTGCCAGCAGTCCCTCTTCTCGGGGGACACTCGAGCCTAATATGTTTGGCTACACCTTC; cdr3_aa: CASSPSSRGTLEPNMFGYTF
d_call: .; clone_size: .; v_call: TRBV11-2; j_call: TRBJ2-7; cdr3_nt: TGTGCCAGCAGCACGGAGTCAGGTGGCCTTTACGAGCAGTACTTC; cdr3_aa: CASSTESGGLYEQYF
d_call: .; clone_size: .; v_call: TRBV23-1; j_call: TRBJ1-1; cdr3_nt: TGCGCCAGCAGTCCCCCACTAAAGGGGCTGAACACTGAAGCTTTCTTT; cdr3_aa: CASSPPLKGLNTEAFF
d_call: TRBD1; clone_size: .; v_call: TRBV9; j_call: TRBJ1-2; cdr3_nt: TGTGCCAGCAGCGCACAGGGGCGGTATGGCTACACCTTC; cdr3_aa: CASSAQGRYGYTF
d_call: .; clone_size: .; v_call: TRBV12-3/TRBV12-4; j_call: TRBJ1-2; cdr3_nt: TGTGCCAGCAGTTTCAGCCGGACAGTTAACTATGGCTACACCTTC; cdr3_aa: CASSFSRTVNYGYTF